This is a list of T cell receptor beta chains from one sample in a study of cytomegalovirus exposure and HLA in healthy donors. The repertoire was sequenced with immunoSEQ multiplex PCR; TCRdb's copy has only in-frame clones and lacks some. The sample lists some 120,000 clones; roughly 90% were seen once. Sequencing was carried out using PBMCs. The source of these receptors is a woman under 30 in good health and CMV-seronegative. CDR3s include the opening cysteine and the closing phenylalanine or tryptophan. Fields, in order: V gene, D gene, clone size, J gene, CDR3 protein, CDR3 DNA. D genes are given only for firm matches. Size is omitted from some rows. Given values are once, few, many or a class for expanded clones.

V: TRBV7-8
D: TRBD1
size: NA
J: TRBJ1-5
CDR3: CASSLRLYRGNQPQHF
DNA: TGTGCCAGCAGCTTACGGTTGTACAGGGGAAATCAGCCCCAGCATTTT

V: TRBV14
D: NA
size: NA
J: TRBJ1-1
CDR3: CASSQDRSTYEATEAFF
DNA: TGTGCCAGCAGCCAAGATCGATCAACATACGAGGCCACTGAAGCTTTCTTT

V: TRBV6-6
D: NA
size: once
J: TRBJ1-1
CDR3: CASSKEGLNTEAFF
DNA: TGTGCCAGCAGTAAAGAGGGATTGAACACTGAAGCTTTCTTT

V: TRBV27
D: NA
size: NA
J: TRBJ1-5
CDR3: CASSPMGAGNQPQHF
DNA: TGTGCCAGCAGTCCTATGGGGGCAGGTAATCAGCCCCAGCATTTT

V: TRBV11-3
D: NA
size: NA
J: TRBJ2-5
CDR3: CASSLGRTLAGLIETQYF
DNA: TGTGCCAGCAGCTTAGGAAGAACCTTAGCCGGCCTAATAGAGACCCAGTACTTC

V: TRBV7-8
D: NA
size: NA
J: TRBJ2-7
CDR3: CASSAAQGRGSYEQYF
DNA: TGTGCCAGCAGCGCCGCTCAGGGGAGGGGGTCCTACGAGCAGTACTTC

V: TRBV9
D: TRBD1
size: NA
J: TRBJ2-1
CDR3: CASEKGQGFDEQFF
DNA: TGTGCCAGCGAAAAAGGACAGGGGTTCGATGAGCAGTTCTTC

V: TRBV28
D: TRBD1
size: NA
J: TRBJ1-2
CDR3: CASSPSDRGYGYTF
DNA: TGTGCCAGCAGTCCCTCGGACAGGGGCTATGGCTACACCTTC

V: TRBV5-4
D: TRBD2
size: NA
J: TRBJ2-1
CDR3: CASSLSGGAYEQFF
DNA: TGTGCCAGCAGCTTGAGCGGGGGGGCCTATGAGCAGTTCTTC

V: TRBV5-1
D: TRBD1
size: NA
J: TRBJ1-1
CDR3: CASSWTGGTNTEAFF
DNA: TGCGCCAGCAGCTGGACAGGGGGAACGAACACTGAAGCTTTCTTT

V: TRBV7-9
D: NA
size: NA
J: TRBJ1-1
CDR3: CASSFENRNTEAFF
DNA: TGTGCCAGCAGCTTTGAGAATAGAAACACTGAAGCTTTCTTT

V: TRBV19
D: NA
size: once
J: TRBJ2-3
CDR3: CASSDAGSPDTDTQYF
DNA: TGTGCCAGTAGTGATGCAGGCTCCCCTGACACAGATACGCAGTATTTT

V: TRBV18
D: NA
size: NA
J: TRBJ1-5
CDR3: CASSPPQLPQHF
DNA: TGTGCCAGCTCACCACCCCAGTTGCCCCAGCATTTT

V: TRBV27
D: NA
size: NA
J: TRBJ1-1
CDR3: CASSFSVNTEAFF
DNA: TGTGCCAGCAGTTTTTCGGTGAACACTGAAGCTTTCTTT

V: TRBV6-5
D: TRBD1
size: NA
J: TRBJ1-2
CDR3: CASRQGADEPYGYTF
DNA: TGTGCCAGCAGACAGGGGGCCGATGAACCCTATGGCTACACCTTC

V: TRBV9
D: NA
size: NA
J: TRBJ2-7
CDR3: CASSPHLPDSSYEQYF
DNA: TGTGCCAGCAGCCCCCACCTTCCGGACTCATCCTACGAGCAGTACTTC

V: TRBV2
D: TRBD2
size: NA
J: TRBJ2-1
CDR3: CASSGLAGPYNEQFF
DNA: TGTGCCAGCAGTGGACTAGCGGGGCCCTACAATGAGCAGTTCTTC

V: TRBV5-1
D: NA
size: NA
J: TRBJ2-3
CDR3: CASSTRTSTDTQYF
DNA: TGCGCCAGCAGCACCCGAACTAGCACAGATACGCAGTATTTT

V: TRBV28
D: TRBD1
size: NA
J: TRBJ1-1
CDR3: CASGKGQANTEAFF
DNA: TGTGCCAGCGGGAAGGGACAGGCGAACACTGAAGCTTTCTTT

V: TRBV19
D: NA
size: NA
J: TRBJ1-1
CDR3: CASSLLIRRGGNTEAFF
DNA: TGTGCCAGTAGTCTCTTAATCCGAAGGGGGGGGAACACTGAAGCTTTCTTT

V: TRBV5-1
D: NA
size: NA
J: TRBJ2-2
CDR3: CASSFDRLTGELFF
DNA: TGCGCCAGCAGCTTCGACAGACTCACCGGGGAGCTGTTTTTT

V: TRBV7-8
D: NA
size: NA
J: TRBJ1-5
CDR3: CASSPARTGSGQPQHF
DNA: TGTGCCAGCAGCCCGGCCCGAACAGGGTCCGGTCAGCCCCAGCATTTT

V: TRBV27
D: NA
size: NA
J: TRBJ2-1
CDR3: CASSRASDEQFF
DNA: TGTGCCAGCTCTAGGGCTAGCGACGAGCAGTTCTTC

V: TRBV19
D: TRBD2
size: NA
J: TRBJ2-1
CDR3: CASSRSLAGGSKFTYNEQFF
DNA: TGTGCCAGTAGCAGGAGTCTAGCGGGAGGGTCCAAATTCACCTACAATGAGCAGTTCTTC

V: TRBV11-3
D: NA
size: NA
J: TRBJ2-2
CDR3: CASSSYTGELFF
DNA: TGTGCCAGCAGCTCGTACACCGGGGAGCTGTTTTTT

V: TRBV6-5
D: TRBD2
size: NA
J: TRBJ2-7
CDR3: CASSYRLAGSYEQYF
DNA: TGTGCCAGCAGTTACCGTTTAGCGGGGTCCTACGAGCAGTACTTC

V: TRBV2
D: NA
size: NA
J: TRBJ2-7
CDR3: CASSGGAVSYEQYF
DNA: TGTGCCAGCAGTGGGGGAGCGGTCTCCTACGAGCAGTACTTC

V: TRBV7-9
D: NA
size: NA
J: TRBJ2-5
CDR3: CASSGDSQETQYF
DNA: TGTGCCAGCAGCGGGGACTCACAAGAGACCCAGTACTTC

V: TRBV28
D: TRBD1
size: once
J: TRBJ1-2
CDR3: CAARQGLTYGYTF
DNA: TGTGCCGCTCGACAGGGGTTAACCTATGGCTACACCTTC

V: TRBV18
D: TRBD1
size: NA
J: TRBJ2-7
CDR3: CASSPSTGVAYEQYF
DNA: TGTGCCAGCTCACCATCGACAGGGGTTGCTTACGAGCAGTACTTC

V: TRBV28
D: NA
size: once
J: TRBJ2-7
CDR3: CASSFTPPQGSYEQYF
DNA: TGTGCCAGCAGTTTTACTCCCCCGCAGGGGTCCTACGAGCAGTACTTC

V: TRBV28
D: NA
size: NA
J: TRBJ1-2
CDR3: CASSFVRKNYGYTF
DNA: TGTGCCAGCAGTTTTGTGAGAAAAAACTATGGCTACACCTTC

V: TRBV20-1
D: NA
size: NA
J: TRBJ2-7
CDR3: CSPMEGQQYF
DNA: TGCAGCCCCATGGAGGGACAGCAGTACTTC

V: TRBV27
D: NA
size: NA
J: TRBJ2-2
CDR3: CASSLGGTGELFF
DNA: TGTGCCAGCAGTTTAGGGGGGACCGGGGAGCTGTTTTTT

V: TRBV6-5
D: TRBD1
size: few
J: TRBJ1-1
CDR3: CASGPGQGNTEAFF
DNA: TGTGCCAGCGGACCGGGACAGGGGAACACTGAAGCTTTCTTT

V: TRBV9
D: TRBD2
size: few
J: TRBJ2-1
CDR3: CASSPTSGGPGTYNEQFF
DNA: TGTGCCAGCAGCCCGACTAGCGGGGGGCCCGGAACTTACAATGAGCAGTTCTTC

V: TRBV5-1
D: TRBD2
size: once
J: TRBJ2-1
CDR3: CASSLGRTRAAQFF
DNA: TGCGCCAGCAGCTTGGGCCGGACTAGAGCGGCGCAGTTCTTC

V: TRBV9
D: TRBD1
size: NA
J: TRBJ2-7
CDR3: CASSPDRAVYEQYF
DNA: TGTGCCAGCAGCCCGGACAGGGCTGTCTACGAGCAGTACTTC

V: TRBV5-6
D: NA
size: once
J: TRBJ2-5
CDR3: CASSLSRTPLETQYF
DNA: TGTGCCAGCAGCTTGTCCCGGACTCCTCTAGAGACCCAGTACTTC

V: TRBV30
D: NA
size: few
J: TRBJ1-5
CDR3: CAWSLGDTNQPQHF
DNA: TGTGCCTGGAGTTTGGGGGACACCAATCAGCCCCAGCATTTT

V: TRBV6-5
D: TRBD1
size: NA
J: TRBJ1-1
CDR3: CASGTDRGLTEAFF
DNA: TGTGCCAGCGGGACAGACAGGGGACTTACTGAAGCTTTCTTT

V: TRBV6-1
D: NA
size: NA
J: TRBJ1-2
CDR3: CASSEALDQFNLRGYGYTF
DNA: TGTGCCAGCAGTGAAGCGCTAGACCAATTTAATCTTCGGGGCTATGGCTACACCTTC

V: TRBV20-1
D: NA
size: NA
J: TRBJ2-7
CDR3: CSASREHEQYF
DNA: TGCAGTGCTAGCCGGGAGCACGAGCAGTACTTC

V: TRBV6-6
D: TRBD1
size: NA
J: TRBJ1-3
CDR3: CASRSSTGEMRNTIYF
DNA: TGTGCCAGCAGAAGTTCGACAGGGGAAATGAGAAACACCATATATTTT

V: TRBV7-9
D: TRBD1
size: NA
J: TRBJ1-6
CDR3: CASSQDIRGSNSPLHF
DNA: TGTGCCAGCAGCCAAGATATCAGGGGGTCTAATTCACCCCTCCACTTT

V: TRBV7-2
D: TRBD1
size: NA
J: TRBJ2-2
CDR3: CASSPHPTGTATGELFF
DNA: TGTGCCAGCAGCCCCCACCCGACAGGGACGGCCACCGGGGAGCTGTTTTTT

V: TRBV18
D: TRBD1
size: NA
J: TRBJ2-4
CDR3: CASSPGQGNPNIQYF
DNA: TGTGCCAGCTCACCCGGACAGGGGAACCCGAACATTCAGTACTTC

V: TRBV6-1
D: NA
size: NA
J: TRBJ2-7
CDR3: CASSDQGFRKQYF
DNA: TGTGCCAGCAGTGATCAGGGTTTCCGCAAGCAGTACTTC

V: TRBV5-4
D: TRBD1
size: NA
J: TRBJ1-1
CDR3: CASSPGYTGDEAFF
DNA: TGTGCCAGCAGCCCGGGTTATACAGGGGACGAAGCTTTCTTT

V: TRBV28
D: TRBD2
size: NA
J: TRBJ2-7
CDR3: CASSPLAGLYEQYF
DNA: TGTGCCAGCAGCCCACTAGCGGGACTCTACGAGCAGTACTTC

V: TRBV11-3
D: TRBD2
size: NA
J: TRBJ2-1
CDR3: CASSFSGTSGRGRFDEQFF
DNA: TGTGCCAGCAGCTTCTCCGGGACTAGCGGGAGGGGTAGGTTTGATGAGCAGTTCTTC

V: TRBV4-2
D: TRBD1
size: NA
J: TRBJ1-1
CDR3: CASSRDLQGSSSEAFF
DNA: TGTGCCAGCAGCCGCGACCTACAGGGGAGCAGTTCTGAAGCTTTCTTT

V: TRBV5-1
D: TRBD1
size: NA
J: TRBJ1-1
CDR3: CASREGAGGIMNTEAFF
DNA: TGCGCCAGCAGAGAAGGGGCAGGGGGGATAATGAACACTGAAGCTTTCTTT